This T cell receptor beta chain was profiled in a study of CD8 T cells in Susac syndrome. CD8+ and CD4+ T cells from blood underwent TCR beta sequencing. In the multiple sclerosis control group, patients were treatment-naive and had stable or active relapsing-remitting disease. The CDR3 has 14 amino acids. V was cut by 5 bases and J by 1 base, with 12 bases left in between. The germline gives CDR1 SGHVS, CDR2 FQNEAQ. Random hexamers were used to reverse transcribe an amount of roughly 0.5 to 1 ug RNA. An immunoSEQ multiplex PCR generated amplified TCR beta CDR3 products spanning 54 Vbeta and 13 Jbeta. TCRdb redid the calling of the immunoSEQ multiplex PCR reads with MiXCR, one entry per CDR3 protein. This sample has about 280,000 distinct CDR3 sequences, with roughly 85% found just once.

This receptor was taken from a human donor with multiple sclerosis. The rearrangement links TRBV7-8 to TRBJ2-7; no firm D call. The sample consisted of CD8+ T cells from PBMCs. The CDR3 sequence is CASSRRALSYEQYF. For the CDR3, the DNA is TGTGCCAGCAGCCGCCGAGCCCTATCCTACGAGCAGTACTTC.